This passage covers 10 T cell receptor beta chains from one sample sequenced in a study of T cells in Graves' hyperthyroidism and ophthalmopathy. RNA transcripts gave rise to amplified TCR beta CDR3 regions. HTBI primers were used for first-round RT-PCR of the TCR CDR3. MiXCR, applied by TCRdb to the multiplex PCR reads, yields one record per CDR3 protein. The sample comprises about 420,000 distinct CDR3 sequences, roughly 15% of which are singletons, and 5% to 6% rests with the top ten. Sequenced: blood. Receptors originate from a woman aged 18-29 years with Graves' hyperthyroidism.

The chain links TRBV13 to TRBJ2-5; D gene unclear. In germline, CDR1 is PRHDT, CDR2 FYEKMQ (reference sequence). With 2 bases removed from V and 0 bases from J, the gap between germline ends came to 7 bases. This CDR3 region has 14 residues. The CDR3 region has the DNA TGTGCCAGCAGCTTATACCCTGACCAAGAGACCCAGTACTTC. Translated: CASSLYPDQETQYF.

This clonotype was detected many times. V and J are TRBV28 and TRBJ2-3, with a possible D match to TRBD1 (6 bases). The length of the CDR3 is 14 residues. CDR1 is MDHEN, CDR2 SYDVKM, per germline. Deletions cut 6 bases from V and 2 bases from J, with 12 bases between. CDR3 DNA: TGTGCCAGCAGGGATTACAGGGACACAGATACGCAGTATTTT. It encodes CASRDYRDTDTQYF. The variable domain in full, with the rest retrieved from reference TRBV28 and TRBJ2-3, is DVKVTQSSRYLVKRTGEKVFLECVQDMDHENMFWYRQDPGLGLRLIYFSYDVKMKEKGDIPEGYSVSREKKERFSLILESASTNQTSMYLCASRDYRDTDTQYFGPGTRLTVL.

The chain uses TRBV7-9 and TRBJ2-2; D remains unclear. Germline lookup yields CDR1 SEHNR and CDR2 FQNEAQ (reference sequence). Trimming removed 3 bases at V and 5 bases at J, with 10 bases between. The length of the CDR3 is 14 residues. CDR3 bases: TGTGCCAGCAGCTTCGTAGCTGGTACCGGGGAGCTGTTTTTT. Protein product: CASSFVAGTGELFF.

The genes are TRBV14 and TRBJ2-6; a weak D match, TRBD1 (6 bases). This CDR3 comprises 16 residues. Trimming removed 3 bases from V and 2 bases from J, with 11 bases in between. Germline V gene data show CDR1 as SGHDN and CDR2 as FVKESK. The CDR3 region has the DNA TGTGCCAGCAGCCAGGCTTACAGGGCTGGGGCCAACGTCCTGACTTTC. It encodes CASSQAYRAGANVLTF.

This clonotype was picked up a small number of times. At one end, the junction sequence differs from germline, possibly due to a read error. The chain recombines TRBV15 with TRBJ1-4, with 12 positions matching TRBD1. The CDR3 length is 16 residues. CDR1 and CDR2 (germline): LNHNV, YYDKDF (reference sequence). This chain's CDR3 is CATSRDPGTGGEKLVF. CDR3 coding DNA: TGTGCCACCAGCAGAGACCCCGGGACAGGGGGCGAAAAACTGGTTTTT.

The rearrangement links TRBV12-3 or TRBV12-4 to TRBJ2-5; D uncertain. The V gene lost 5 bases and the J gene lost 4 bases, with 11 bases spanning the gap. The CDR3 consists of 13 residues. The DNA for the CDR3 is TGTGCCAGCAGTGGGCCTTCTTCAGAGACCCAGTACTTC. Protein: CASSGPSSETQYF.

A remark on this clonotype: With a much larger clone just one base away, this may be a read error. V usage is TRBV18 and J usage is TRBJ2-7, with D uncertain. Looked up from germline, CDR1 is KGHSH and CDR2 is LQKENI. V was shortened by 5 bases and J by 0 bases, with 17 bases between the two germline ends. The CDR3 length is 16 residues. The CDR3 DNA follows: TGTGCCAGCTCATCAGCCCCGGCAGTCAGCTCCTACGAGCAGTACTTC. Its protein product is CASSSAPAVSSYEQYF. Supplemented by reference TRBV18 and TRBJ2-7, the full variable domain reads NAGVMQNPRHLVRRRGQEARLRCSPMKGHSHVYWYRQLPEEGLKFMVYLQKENIIDESGMPKERFSAEFPKEGPSILRIQQVVRGDSAAYFCASSSAPAVSSYEQYFGPGTRLTVT.

This clonotype came up many times. The gene calls are TRBV7-8 and TRBJ2-3; TRBD2 aligns across 8 bases. With 1 base clipped from V and 7 bases from J, the junction kept 7 bases outside the gene matches. Germline V gives CDR1 SGHVS, CDR2 FQNEAQ. The CDR3 covers 15 residues. The CDR3 DNA is TGTGCCAGCAGCTTAGTACCAGCGGGAGTGAATACGCAGTATTTT. Protein product: CASSLVPAGVNTQYF.

This clonotype was seen many times. The rearrangement uses TRBV12-3 or TRBV12-4 and TRBJ2-5; TRBD1 or TRBD2 may be the D gene (7 bases each). With 3 bases removed from V and 5 bases from J, the gap between germline ends came to 16 bases. This CDR3 has 15 residues. In nucleotides, the CDR3 is TGTGCCAGCAGTTTCCAGGGGGGGATTCTGGAGACCCAGTACTTC. Protein sequence: CASSFQGGILETQYF.

The V gene is TRBV2, the J gene TRBJ2-1; the match to TRBD1 covers 9 bases. The CDR3 runs to 12 residues. Germline V gene data show CDR1 as SNHLY and CDR2 as FYNNEI. The trim removed 10 bases at V and 8 bases at J, leaving 6 bases unmatched. CDR3 sequence: CATTGTGYEQFF. The CDR3 nucleotides read TGTGCCACAACCGGGACAGGGTATGAGCAGTTCTTC.